The 5 T cell receptor beta chains listed next were all sequenced from one sample in a study of T cells in Graves' hyperthyroidism and ophthalmopathy. Amplified TCR beta CDR3 regions derived from RNA transcripts. HTBI primers drove first-round RT-PCR of the TCR CDR3. Via MiXCR, TCRdb re-called the multiplex PCR reads, giving one row per CDR3 protein. Of hundreds of thousands of distinct CDR3 sequences detected, just under 20% appear once; the ten largest clones hold 47%. Input material: blood. The receptors stem from a man aged 35-49 years with Graves' ophthalmopathy.

This rearrangement joins TRBV2 to TRBJ1-5; 8 nucleotides match TRBD1. The V gene end was trimmed by 5 bases and the J gene end by 6 bases; junction bases not matched to a gene: 6. CDR1 SNHLY and CDR2 FYNNEI come from the germline V gene. The CDR3 has 14 residues. CDR3 sequence (DNA): TGTGCCAGCAGTCAGGGGGCGGCTGGTCAGCCCCAGCATTTT. Encoded protein: CASSQGAAGQPQHF.

V usage is TRBV29-1 and J usage is TRBJ1-1; perhaps TRBD1 as D (5 bases). V lost 8 bases, J lost 0 bases, and 16 bases lay in between. Germline CDR1 and CDR2: SQVTM and ANQGSEA. The CDR3 runs 14 residues. The CDR3 sequence: CSLRDPSLNTEAFF. CDR3 DNA sequence: TGCAGCTTGAGGGACCCCAGTTTGAACACTGAAGCTTTCTTT.

This clonotype was seen only a few times. V gene TRBV7-8 combines with J gene TRBJ1-5, with D perhaps matching TRBD1 (5 bases). Germline V gene sequence: CDR1 SGHVS, CDR2 FQNEAQ. The V gene lost 10 bases and the J gene lost 1 base, with 17 bases spanning the gap. The CDR3 has 15 residues. This CDR3 reads CATKPRGGSNQPQHF. CDR3 in DNA: TGTGCCACCAAACCTAGGGGTGGGAGCAATCAGCCCCAGCATTTT.

In nucleotides, the CDR3 is TGTGCCAGCAGCGACCCGGGTCTTCCCTACAATGAGCAGTTCTTC. Protein: CASSDPGLPYNEQFF. The chain joins TRBV7-9 to TRBJ2-1; no clear D. Germline loops: CDR1 SEHNR, CDR2 FQNEAQ (reference sequence). Trimming removed 5 bases from V and 2 bases from J, with 13 bases in between. This CDR3 region has 15 residues.

In this sample, this clonotype turned up many times. This chain connects TRBV6-1 to TRBJ2-7, with 9 bases matching TRBD1. The germline V gene has CDR1 MNHNS and CDR2 SASEGT. The CDR3 has 13 amino acids. After removal of 10 bases from V and 4 bases from J, the junction contained 8 bases not matched to a gene. For the CDR3, the DNA is TGTGCCACCGCGACAGGGGGAAAGTACGAGCAGTACTTC. Its protein is CATATGGKYEQYF.